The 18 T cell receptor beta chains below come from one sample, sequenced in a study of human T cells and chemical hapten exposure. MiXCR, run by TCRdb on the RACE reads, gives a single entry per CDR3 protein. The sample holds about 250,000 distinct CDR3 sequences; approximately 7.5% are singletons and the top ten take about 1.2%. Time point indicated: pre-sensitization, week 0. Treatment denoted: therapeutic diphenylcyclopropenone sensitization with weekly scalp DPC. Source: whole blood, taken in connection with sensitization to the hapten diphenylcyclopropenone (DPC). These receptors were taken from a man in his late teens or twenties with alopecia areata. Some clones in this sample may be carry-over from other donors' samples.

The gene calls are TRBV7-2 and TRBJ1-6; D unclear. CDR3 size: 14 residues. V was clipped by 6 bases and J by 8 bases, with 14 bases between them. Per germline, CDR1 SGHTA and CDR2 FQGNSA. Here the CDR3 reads CASSLFQEDSPLHF. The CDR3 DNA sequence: TGTGCCAGCAGTTTATTCCAGGAGGATTCACCCCTCCACTTT.

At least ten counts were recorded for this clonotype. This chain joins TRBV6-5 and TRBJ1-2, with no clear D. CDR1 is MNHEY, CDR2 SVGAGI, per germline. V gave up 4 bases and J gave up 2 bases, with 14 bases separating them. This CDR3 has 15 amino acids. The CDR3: CASSSIRTGNYGYTF. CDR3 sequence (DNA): TGTGCCAGCAGTTCAATACGGACGGGGAACTATGGCTACACCTTC.

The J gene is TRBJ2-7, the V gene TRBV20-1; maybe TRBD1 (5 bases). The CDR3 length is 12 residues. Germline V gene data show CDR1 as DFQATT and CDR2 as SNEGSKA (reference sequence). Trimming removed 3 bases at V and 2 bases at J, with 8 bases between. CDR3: CSASFRAYEQYF. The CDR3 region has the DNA TGCAGTGCTAGTTTCAGGGCCTACGAGCAGTACTTC.

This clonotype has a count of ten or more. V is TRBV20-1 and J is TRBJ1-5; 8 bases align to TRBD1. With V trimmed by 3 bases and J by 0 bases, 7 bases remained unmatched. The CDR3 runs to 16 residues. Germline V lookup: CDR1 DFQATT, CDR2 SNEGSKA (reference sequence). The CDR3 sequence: CSARDRDPYSNQPQHF. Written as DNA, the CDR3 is TGCAGTGCTAGGGACAGGGATCCTTATAGCAATCAGCCCCAGCATTTT.

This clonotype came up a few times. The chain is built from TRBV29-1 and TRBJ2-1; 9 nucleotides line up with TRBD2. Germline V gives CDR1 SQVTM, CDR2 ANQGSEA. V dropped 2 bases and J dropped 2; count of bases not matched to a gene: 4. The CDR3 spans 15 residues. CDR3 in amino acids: CSVEPSGGPYNEQFF. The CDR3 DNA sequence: TGCAGCGTTGAACCCAGCGGGGGGCCCTACAATGAGCAGTTCTTC.

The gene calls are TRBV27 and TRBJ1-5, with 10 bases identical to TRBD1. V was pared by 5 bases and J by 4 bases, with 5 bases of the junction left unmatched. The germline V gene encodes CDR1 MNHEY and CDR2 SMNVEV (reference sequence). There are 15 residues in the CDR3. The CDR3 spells CASSPWDRGNQPQHF. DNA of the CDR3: TGTGCCAGCAGTCCATGGGACAGGGGAAATCAGCCCCAGCATTTT.

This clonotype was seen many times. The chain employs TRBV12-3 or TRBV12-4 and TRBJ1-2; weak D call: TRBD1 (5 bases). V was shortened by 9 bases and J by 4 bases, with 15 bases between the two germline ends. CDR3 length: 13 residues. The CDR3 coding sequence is TGTGCCAGTTCCCCAGGGACGGGCTATGGCTACACCTTC. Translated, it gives CASSPGTGYGYTF.

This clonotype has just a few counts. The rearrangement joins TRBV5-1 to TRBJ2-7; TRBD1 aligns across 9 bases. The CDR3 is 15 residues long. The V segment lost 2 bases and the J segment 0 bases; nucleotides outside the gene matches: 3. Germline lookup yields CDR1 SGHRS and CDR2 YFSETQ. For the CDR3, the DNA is TGCGCCAGCAGCTTTGAACAGGGGGCCTCCTACGAGCAGTACTTC. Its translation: CASSFEQGASYEQYF.

The CDR3 sequence is CATSDLTTYEQYF. DNA of the CDR3: TGTGCCACCAGTGATTTGACAACGTACGAGCAGTACTTC. This chain connects TRBV24-1 to TRBJ2-7; D remains ambiguous. The CDR3 has 13 amino acids. CDR1 is KGHDR, CDR2 SFDVKD, per germline. V was trimmed by 0 bases and J by 4 bases, leaving 6 bases between them.

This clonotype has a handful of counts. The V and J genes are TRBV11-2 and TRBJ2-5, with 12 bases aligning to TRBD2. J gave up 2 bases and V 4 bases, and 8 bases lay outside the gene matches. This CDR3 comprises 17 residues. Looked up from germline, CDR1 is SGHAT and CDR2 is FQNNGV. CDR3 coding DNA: TGTGCCAGCAGCTCCATTTACCTAGCGGGGGGGCAAGAGACCCAGTACTTC. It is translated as CASSSIYLAGGQETQYF. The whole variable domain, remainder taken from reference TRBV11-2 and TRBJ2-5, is EAGVAQSPRYKIIEKRQSVAFWCNPISGHATLYWYQQILGQGPKLLIQFQNNGVVDDSQLPKDRFSAERLKGVDSTLKIQPAKLEDSAVYLCASSSIYLAGGQETQYFGPGTRLLVL.

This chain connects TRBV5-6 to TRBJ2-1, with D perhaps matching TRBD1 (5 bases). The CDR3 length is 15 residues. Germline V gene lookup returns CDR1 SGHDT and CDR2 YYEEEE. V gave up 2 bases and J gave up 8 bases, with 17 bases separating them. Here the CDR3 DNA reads TGTGCCAGCAGCTTACAGGTGGCCCAAAGCGATGAGCAGTTCTTC. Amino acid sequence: CASSLQVAQSDEQFF.

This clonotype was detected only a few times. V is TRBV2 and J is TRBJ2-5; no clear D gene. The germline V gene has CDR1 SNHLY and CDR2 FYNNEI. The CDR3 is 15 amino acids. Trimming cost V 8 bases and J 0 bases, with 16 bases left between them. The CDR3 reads CASGIRALHQETQYF. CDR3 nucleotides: TGTGCCAGCGGGATCAGAGCCCTTCACCAAGAGACCCAGTACTTC.

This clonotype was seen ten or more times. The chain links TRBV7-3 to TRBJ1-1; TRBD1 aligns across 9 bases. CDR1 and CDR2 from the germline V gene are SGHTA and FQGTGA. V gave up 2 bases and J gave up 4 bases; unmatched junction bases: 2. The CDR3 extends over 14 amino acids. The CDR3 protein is CASSLQQGATEAFF. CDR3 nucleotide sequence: TGTGCCAGCAGCTTACAACAGGGGGCCACTGAAGCTTTCTTT.

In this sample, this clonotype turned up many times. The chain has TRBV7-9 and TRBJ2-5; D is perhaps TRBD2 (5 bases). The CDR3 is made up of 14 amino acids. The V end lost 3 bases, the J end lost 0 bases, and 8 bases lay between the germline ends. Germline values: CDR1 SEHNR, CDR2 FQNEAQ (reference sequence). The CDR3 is CASSFWRDQETQYF. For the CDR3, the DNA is TGTGCCAGCAGCTTTTGGCGGGACCAAGAGACCCAGTACTTC.

CDR3 in DNA: TGTGCCAGCAGCCAGACAGGGGTACACGAGCAGTACGTC. Translating it yields CASSQTGVHEQYV. This chain links TRBV14 with TRBJ2-7; 8 nucleotides agree with TRBD1. Losses at the gene ends were 3 bases for V and 5 bases for J; bases not matched to a gene: 3. Germline lookup yields CDR1 SGHDN and CDR2 FVKESK. This CDR3 is 13 amino acids long.

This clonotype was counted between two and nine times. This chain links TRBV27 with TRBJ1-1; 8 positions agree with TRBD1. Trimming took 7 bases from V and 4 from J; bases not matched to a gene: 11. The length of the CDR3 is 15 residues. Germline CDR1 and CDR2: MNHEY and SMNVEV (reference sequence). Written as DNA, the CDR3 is TGTGCCAGCAAGCTTATGGACAGGGCTTCCACTGAAGCTTTCTTT. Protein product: CASKLMDRASTEAFF.

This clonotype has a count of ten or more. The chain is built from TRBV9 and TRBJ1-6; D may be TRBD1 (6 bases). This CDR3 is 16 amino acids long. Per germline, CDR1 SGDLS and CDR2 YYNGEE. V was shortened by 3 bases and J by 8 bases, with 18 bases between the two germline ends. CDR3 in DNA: TGTGCCAGCAGCGCCTCCGCTTGGACAGAAGATTCACCCCTCCACTTT. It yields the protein CASSASAWTEDSPLHF.

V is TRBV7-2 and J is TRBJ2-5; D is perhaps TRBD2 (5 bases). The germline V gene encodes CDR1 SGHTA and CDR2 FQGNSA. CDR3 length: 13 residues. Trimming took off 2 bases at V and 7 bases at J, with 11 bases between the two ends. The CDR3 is CASSLRGSGTQYF. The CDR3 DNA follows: TGTGCCAGCAGCTTAAGAGGGTCGGGGACCCAGTACTTC.